The present T cell receptor (beta chain) was sequenced within a study of T cell changes during pregnancy in multiple sclerosis. Germline CDR1 is KGHSH and CDR2 is LQKENI. CDR3 length: 17 amino acids. V dropped 1 base and J dropped 6; count of bases not matched to a gene: 13. A single count supports this clone. Method: immunoSEQ multiplex PCR; TCRdb's copy keeps in-frame clones and lacks some. Among about 40,000 clones listed, roughly 93% were seen once. V is TRBV18 and J is TRBJ2-7, with TRBD2 matching over 9 bases. This clonotype was sampled from a female donor with multiple sclerosis, enrolled in a pregnancy study. The starting material was CD4+ T cells from peripheral blood mononuclear cells, obtained in the first trimester of pregnancy. CDR3 loop: CASSPRVNSGRSVEQYF. For the CDR3, the DNA is TGTGCCAGCTCACCACGTGTGAATAGCGGGAGATCTGTCGAGCAGTACTTC.